This T cell receptor beta chain was found in a study of blood T cell repertoires in COVID-19. This clone was recorded once. In the original analysis: Reference gene primers were amplified, and this amplification served to estimate nucleated cell counts. Profiled with immunoSEQ multiplex PCR; TCRdb holds only in-frame clones, not every one. From that table come the V and J calls and clone size; the DNA was used to work out D and trimming. This sample carries roughly 73,000 clones, about 85% of them seen once, and the ten largest clones take 3.5% to 5%. The TCR originated in a man between 65 and 85 years old with active COVID-19. Sequenced material: peripheral blood.

DNA for the CDR3: TGTGCCATCAGTGAGGGGTTAGCGGGCTGGGAGACCCAGTACTTC. It encodes CAISEGLAGWETQYF. The rearrangement joins TRBV10-3 to TRBJ2-5, with 7 positions matching TRBD2. The junction had 8 bases not matched to a gene; V was cut back by 2 bases and J by 5 bases. The CDR3 is 15 amino acids. CDR1 and CDR2 (germline): ENHRY, SYGVKD.